The T cell receptor beta chain under discussion was sequenced for a study of CD8+CD57+ T cells in acquired aplastic anemia (dated by TCRdb to 2017 to 2018). At the level of the whole study: Extracted DNA from sorted CD4+ and CD8+ cells averaged 3.2 ug, ranging from roughly 0.17 to 27.4 ug. CD8+CD57+ expansion was defined as a frequency above the mean frequency observed in healthy subjects.

Study-wide findings and limitations: No significant difference in CD8+ Simpson's diversity was found between patients and healthy controls (P=0.060). Approximately 31 CD8+ CDR3 sequences were found in both patients and controls but appeared to be highly expressed in patients and within the immunodominant clones of the patients.

Expansion of CD8+CD57+ cells had been shown by flow cytometry in the patients chosen for sequencing. Every patient had a diagnosis of severe acquired aplastic anemia based on International Study of Aplastic Anemia and Agranulocytosis and Camitta criteria. No patient had received any therapy when blood was sampled. TCR repertoires of sorted CD4+ and CD8+ blood T cells from severe aplastic anemia patients and healthy subjects were deep-sequenced in the study. Patients were enrolled in the USA under clinicaltrials.gov protocols 00001620, 01623167, 00001397, 00071045, 00081523 and 00961064. Ficoll-Paque density gradient centrifugation was used to isolate peripheral blood mononuclear cells. Before DNA was extracted, CD4+ and CD8+ T cells were sorted using either FACS or magnetic beads. Comment on this clonotype: Its target antigen remains unknown. It has no much larger one-base neighbor in the sample; base qualities were not kept.

Profiling of TCR beta VDJ combinations and CDR3 sequences used genomic DNA as the template. TCR repertoire sequencing was run on an Illumina HiSeq 2000. The authors' analysis ran thus. TRBV/TRBJ rearrangement plots, CDR3 size and DJ length profiles, and Simpson's diversity index were used to assess repertoires. The most abundant DNA sequence in the deep sequencing data was defined as the immunodominant clone. CDR3 amino acid sequences were checked for sharing across subjects and were also compared against the VDJdb database and published repertoires. TCRdb trimmed the raw reads at Q25, called clones with MiXCR and kept productive beta chains. Rows with one shared CDR3 protein collapse into an entry with the most common genes and DNA. TCRdb's processing, not the study's, gives the V and J calls here. The sample includes 120,000 or so distinct CDR3 sequences, with about 40% observed a single time. About 2.6% of the sample belongs to the ten largest clones.

V loses 11 bases, J loses 7 bases, and the germline ends lie 21 bases apart. The CDR3 measures 14 amino acids from cysteine to phenylalanine. This entry keeps only the CDR3 DNA: 42 bases, framed from base 1. In the germline V gene, CDR1 corresponds to MNHEY and CDR2 to SVGEGT. This TCR derives from a human donor with aplastic anemia. The specimen sequenced was sorted CD4+, CD8+, or CD8+CD57+ T cells (not recorded which) from PBMCs. The V and J genes are TRBV6-2 or TRBV6-3 and TRBJ2-1; the D region may be TRBD1 or TRBD2, each matching 6 bases equally. The DNA sequence follows: TGTGCCGCAGGGGATAAGGGAGGCAGAAATGAGCAGTTCTTC. Protein translation: CAAGDKGGRNEQFF.